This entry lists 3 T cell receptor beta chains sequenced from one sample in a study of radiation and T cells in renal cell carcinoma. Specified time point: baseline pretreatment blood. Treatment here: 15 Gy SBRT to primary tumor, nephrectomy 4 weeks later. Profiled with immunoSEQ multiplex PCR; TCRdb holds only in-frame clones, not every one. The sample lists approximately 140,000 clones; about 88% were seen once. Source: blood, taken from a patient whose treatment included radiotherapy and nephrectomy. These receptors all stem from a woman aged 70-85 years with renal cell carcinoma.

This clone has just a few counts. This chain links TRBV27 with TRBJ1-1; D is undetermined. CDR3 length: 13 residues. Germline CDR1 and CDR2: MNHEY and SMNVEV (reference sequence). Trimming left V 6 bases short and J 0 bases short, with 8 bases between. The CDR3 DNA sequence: TGTGCCAGCAGCAAGAATTTGAACACTGAAGCTTTCTTT. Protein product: CASSKNLNTEAFF.

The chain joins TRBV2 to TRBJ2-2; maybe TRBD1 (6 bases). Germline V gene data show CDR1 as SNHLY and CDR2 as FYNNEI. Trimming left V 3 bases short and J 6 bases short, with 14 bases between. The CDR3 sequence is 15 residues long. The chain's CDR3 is CASSEGAVAPGELFF. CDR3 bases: TGTGCCAGCAGTGAGGGGGCGGTCGCACCCGGGGAGCTGTTTTTT.

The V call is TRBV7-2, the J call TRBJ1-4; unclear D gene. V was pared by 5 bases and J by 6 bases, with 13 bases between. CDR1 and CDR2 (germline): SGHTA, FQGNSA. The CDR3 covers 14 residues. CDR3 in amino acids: CASSPGPWDEKLFF. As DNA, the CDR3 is TGTGCCAGCAGCCCTGGCCCCTGGGATGAAAAACTGTTTTTT.